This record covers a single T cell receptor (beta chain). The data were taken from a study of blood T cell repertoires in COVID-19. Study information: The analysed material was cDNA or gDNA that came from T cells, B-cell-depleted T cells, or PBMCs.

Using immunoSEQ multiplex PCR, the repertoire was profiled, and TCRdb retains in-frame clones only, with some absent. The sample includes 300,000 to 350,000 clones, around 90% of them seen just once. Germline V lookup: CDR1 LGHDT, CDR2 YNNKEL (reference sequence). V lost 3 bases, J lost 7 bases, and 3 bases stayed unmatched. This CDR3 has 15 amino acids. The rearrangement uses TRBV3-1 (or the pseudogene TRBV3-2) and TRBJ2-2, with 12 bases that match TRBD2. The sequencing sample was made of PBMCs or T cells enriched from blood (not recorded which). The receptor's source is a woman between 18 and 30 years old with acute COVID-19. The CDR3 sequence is CASSQTSGSGGELFF. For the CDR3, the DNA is TGTGCCAGCAGCCAGACTAGCGGGAGCGGCGGGGAGCTGTTTTTT.